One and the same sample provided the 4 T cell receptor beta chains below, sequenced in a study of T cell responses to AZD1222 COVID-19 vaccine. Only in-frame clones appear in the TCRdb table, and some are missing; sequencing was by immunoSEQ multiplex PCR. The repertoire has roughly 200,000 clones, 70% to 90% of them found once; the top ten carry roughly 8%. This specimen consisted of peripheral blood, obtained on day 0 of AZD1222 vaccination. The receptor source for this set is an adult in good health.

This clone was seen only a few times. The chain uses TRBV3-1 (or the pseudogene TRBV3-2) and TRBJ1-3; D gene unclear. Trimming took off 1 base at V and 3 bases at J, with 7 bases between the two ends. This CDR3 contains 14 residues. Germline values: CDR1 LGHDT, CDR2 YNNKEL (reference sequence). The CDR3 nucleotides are TGTGCCAGCAGCCAAGTGGCTATTGGAAACACCATATATTTT. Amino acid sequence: CASSQVAIGNTIYF.

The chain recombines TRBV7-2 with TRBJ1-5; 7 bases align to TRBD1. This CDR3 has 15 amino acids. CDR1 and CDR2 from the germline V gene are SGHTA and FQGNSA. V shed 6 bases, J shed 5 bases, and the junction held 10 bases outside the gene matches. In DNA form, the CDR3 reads TGTGCCAGCAGGAAAATTACAGGGGTTGATCAGCCCCAGCATTTT. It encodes CASRKITGVDQPQHF.

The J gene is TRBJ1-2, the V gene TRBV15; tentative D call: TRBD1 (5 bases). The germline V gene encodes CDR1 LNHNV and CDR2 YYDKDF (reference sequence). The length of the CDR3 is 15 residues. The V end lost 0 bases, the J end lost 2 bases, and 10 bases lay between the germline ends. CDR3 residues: CATSRDLQANYGYTF. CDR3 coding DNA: TGTGCCACCAGCAGAGATTTACAGGCCAACTATGGCTACACCTTC.

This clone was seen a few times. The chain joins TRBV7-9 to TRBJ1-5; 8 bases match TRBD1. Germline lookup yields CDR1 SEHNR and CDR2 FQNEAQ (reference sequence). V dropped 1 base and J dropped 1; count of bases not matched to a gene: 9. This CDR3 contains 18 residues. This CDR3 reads CASSLVRGTGKSNQPQHF. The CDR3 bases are TGTGCCAGCAGCTTAGTTAGAGGGACAGGCAAGAGCAATCAGCCCCAGCATTTT.